Listed here are 9 T cell receptor beta chains from one sample, sequenced in a study of regulatory T cells. General study points: Hydrophobic residues at CDR3 positions 6 and 7 were enriched in conventional CD4+ T cells of CD3G-deficient patients.

The PCR used 52 TRBV and 13 TRBJ primers. Using immunoSEQ multiplex PCR, the repertoire was profiled, and TCRdb retains in-frame clones only, with some absent. The sample carries about 15,000 clones, around 80% recorded once. The antigens for these receptors are not known. The sample consisted of conventional CD4+ T cells sorted from blood. These receptors were taken from a person in their thirties with CD3G deficiency.

Only one count was recorded for this clone. The chain joins TRBV6-1 to TRBJ2-6; D possibly matches TRBD1 or TRBD2 (5 bases each). This CDR3 spans 15 amino acids. The germline V gene has CDR1 MNHNS and CDR2 SASEGT. Trimming pared 7 bases from V and 9 bases from J, leaving 19 bases between. The CDR3 nucleotides are TGTGCCAGCACCTCAGACCCCGGGACCCTCAACGTCCTGACTTTC. It translates to CASTSDPGTLNVLTF.

V and J are TRBV5-1 and TRBJ2-5; TRBD1 agrees at 10 bases. Germline V lookup: CDR1 SGHRS, CDR2 YFSETQ. This CDR3 region has 16 residues. The J segment lost 5 bases and the V segment lost 0 bases, leaving 7 bases of the junction unmatched. As DNA, the CDR3 is TGCGCCAGCAGCTTGGGTTACGACAGGGGGCCGGAGACCCAGTACTTC. Encoded protein: CASSLGYDRGPETQYF.

The chain combines TRBV5-1 with TRBJ1-1; D call uncertain. V shed 0 bases and J shed 3 bases, with 9 bases lying between them. CDR1 is SGHRS and CDR2 is YFSETQ in the germline V gene. There are 14 residues in the CDR3. In nucleotides, the CDR3 is TGCGCCAGCAGCTTGGAGGGATCCCACACTGAAGCTTTCTTT. Its protein is CASSLEGSHTEAFF.

V and J are TRBV11-3 and TRBJ2-7; D is possibly TRBD2 (6 bases). The V and J ends lost 0 bases and 4 bases respectively, with 13 bases between them. Looked up from germline, CDR1 is SGHNT and CDR2 is YENEEA. The CDR3 has 15 residues. This chain's CDR3 is CASSLDGGAGYEQYF. CDR3 nucleotide sequence: TGTGCCAGCAGCTTAGATGGCGGGGCCGGTTACGAGCAGTACTTC.

J is TRBJ1-2 and V is TRBV28; D is unresolved. V was cut by 3 bases and J by 0 bases, with 8 bases left in between. The CDR3 spans 14 residues. The germline V gene encodes CDR1 MDHEN and CDR2 SYDVKM. The CDR3 region is CASSFIRTNYGYTF. CDR3 nucleotides: TGTGCCAGCAGTTTCATCCGGACTAACTATGGCTACACCTTC.

The chain is built from TRBV7-6 and TRBJ2-5, with 7 bases fitting TRBD1. V lost 4 bases and J lost 5; bases outside the gene matches: 4. The CDR3 runs to 13 residues. In germline, CDR1 is SGHVS, CDR2 FNYEAQ. The CDR3 reads CASSSGQWETQYF. The CDR3 nucleotides are TGTGCCAGCAGCTCGGGACAGTGGGAGACCCAGTACTTC.

The chain is built from TRBV28 and TRBJ1-1; D not resolved. V lost 5 bases and J lost 1, with 17 bases in between. CDR1 and CDR2 (germline): MDHEN, SYDVKM. The CDR3 runs to 16 residues. The CDR3 DNA follows: TGTGCCAGCAGTCCCAGCTCCGGACGGAGGAACACTGAAGCTTTCTTT. It yields the protein CASSPSSGRRNTEAFF. The whole variable domain, remainder taken from reference TRBV28 and TRBJ1-1, is DVKVTQSSRYLVKRTGEKVFLECVQDMDHENMFWYRQDPGLGLRLIYFSYDVKMKEKGDIPEGYSVSREKKERFSLILESASTNQTSMYLCASSPSSGRRNTEAFFGQGTRLTVV.

The chain combines TRBV19 with TRBJ2-7; D remains ambiguous. CDR1 LNHDA and CDR2 SQIVND come from the germline V gene (reference sequence). The CDR3 length is 15 residues. Trimming shortened V by 5 bases and J by 3 bases, and 17 bases separated the two germline ends. DNA for the CDR3: TGTGCCAGTAGTCCTCCGGGTTCGGTGTTCTACGAGCAGTACTTC. This gives the protein CASSPPGSVFYEQYF.

The chain employs TRBV11-2 and TRBJ1-1; D is possibly TRBD1 (6 bases). The germline V gene encodes CDR1 SGHAT and CDR2 FQNNGV. The CDR3 extends over 14 amino acids. Deletions cut 1 base from V and 5 bases from J, with 11 bases between. CDR3 amino acids: CASSLASGQTEAFF. The DNA for the CDR3 is TGTGCCAGCAGCTTAGCCTCCGGACAGACTGAAGCTTTCTTT.